This TCR beta chain was sequenced for a study of human T cells and chemical hapten exposure. Study overall: Small pooled library volume differences mainly caused per-sample TCR yield variation.

This clonotype was counted at least ten times. Its specificity is unknown. Study-wide findings and caveats: TCRs whose frequency exceeded 1 in 1000 remained the same following DPC sensitization.

Authors' processing steps: Samples contained a median of 95,638 TCRs, with a range of about 23,224 to 750,000. TCRdb reanalysed the RACE reads using MiXCR and keeps one entry per CDR3 protein. These V and J calls originate from TCRdb's pipeline instead of the authors' own analysis. The table shows approximately 100,000 distinct CDR3 sequences, with roughly 8.8% occurring only once. The sample's time point: pre-sensitization, week 0. This sample's treatment: therapeutic diphenylcyclopropenone sensitization with weekly scalp DPC. This material consisted of whole blood, taken in connection with sensitization to the hapten diphenylcyclopropenone (DPC). The clonotype comes from a woman aged 40 to 50 with alopecia areata. Some clones in this sample may be carry-over from other donors' samples.

In DNA, the CDR3 is TGTGCCAGCAGCCCAGGGGTGGGGAGCAATCAGCCCCAGCATTTT. This codes for CASSPGVGSNQPQHF. The chain carries TRBV7-9 and TRBJ1-5, with D possibly being TRBD1 (6 bases). With 5 bases removed from V and 1 base from J, the gap between germline ends came to 12 bases. Germline assignment: CDR1 SEHNR and CDR2 FQNEAQ (reference sequence). The length of the CDR3 is 15 residues.